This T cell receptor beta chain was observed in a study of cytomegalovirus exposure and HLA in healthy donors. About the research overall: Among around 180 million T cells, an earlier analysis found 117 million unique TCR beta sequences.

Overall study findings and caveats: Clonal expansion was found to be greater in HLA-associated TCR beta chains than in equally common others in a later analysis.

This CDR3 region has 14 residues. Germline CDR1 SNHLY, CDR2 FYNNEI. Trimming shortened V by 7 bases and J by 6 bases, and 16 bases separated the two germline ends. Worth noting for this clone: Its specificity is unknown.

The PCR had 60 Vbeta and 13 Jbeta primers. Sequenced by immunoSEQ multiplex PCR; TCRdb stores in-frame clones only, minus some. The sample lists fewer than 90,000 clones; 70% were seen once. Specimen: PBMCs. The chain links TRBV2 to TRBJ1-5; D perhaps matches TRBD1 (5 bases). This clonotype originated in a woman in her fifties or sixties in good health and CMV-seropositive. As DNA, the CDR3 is TGTGCCAGCAACAAAAGGGAGGGGACTCAGCCCCAGCATTTT. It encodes CASNKREGTQPQHF.